This T cell receptor beta chain comes out of a study of shared clonotypes between healthy human individuals. Regarding the study as a whole: The researchers took only blood, and tissue repertoires probably look different.

On this clone itself: The antigen is unknown.

Investigators spread the genomic DNA of each subset evenly over several immunoSEQ plates. TCRdb's table, derived via immunoSEQ multiplex PCR, lists solely in-frame clones and lacks some. Of some 1,100,000 clones in the sample, around 78% were seen once. V lost 5 bases, J lost 3 bases, and 2 bases stayed unmatched. This CDR3 has 15 residues. Germline V gene data show CDR1 as SQVTM and CDR2 as ANQGSEA. Sequenced material: memory CD4+ T cells from PBMCs. Subset: CD45RA-negative fraction. V usage is TRBV29-1 and J usage is TRBJ2-3; TRBD2 matches at 16 bases. This TCR was recovered from a man aged 18 to 30 in good health. Some clones in this sample may be carry-over from other donors' samples. This CDR3 reads CSVRGLAGGTDTQYF. CDR3 nucleotide sequence: TGCAGCGTTAGGGGACTAGCGGGAGGGACAGATACGCAGTATTTT.